The T cell receptor (beta chain) described here comes from a study of cytomegalovirus exposure and HLA in healthy donors. Broader study findings: In a later analysis, compared with equally common non-associated chains, HLA-associated beta chains were more expanded.

Germline CDR1 reads SGHTA; CDR2 reads FQGNSA. Trimming pared 5 bases from V and 5 bases from J, leaving 9 bases between. This CDR3 region has 12 residues. Vbeta (60) and Jbeta (13) primers were used in the PCR. The assay was immunoSEQ multiplex PCR, and TCRdb's table has in-frame clones only and misses some. The data hold about 270,000 clones, with approximately 70% observed a single time. Worth noting for this clone: Its antigen is still unknown.

The V call is TRBV7-2, the J call TRBJ1-2; D possibly corresponds to TRBD1 (5 bases). Sequencing was carried out using PBMCs. This receptor was taken from a female donor in good health and CMV-seronegative. Here the CDR3 DNA reads TGTGCCAGCAGCCCAGGGCCTTATGGCTACACCTTC. Residues: CASSPGPYGYTF.